This passage covers 12 T cell receptor beta chains from one sample sequenced in a study of T-cell reconstitution after alpha-beta-depleted transplantation in children. Library preparation (for TCRbeta) was performed with unique molecular identifiers. TCRdb re-analysed the PCR reads in MiXCR, keeping a single row per CDR3 protein. The table shows about 980,000 distinct CDR3 sequences, with 25% to 35% occurring only once. The sample consisted of PBMCs, mostly from graft donor cells, taken 360 days after TCRalphabeta/CD19-depleted stem cell transplant. The receptors were sampled from a boy under three years old who had a stem cell transplant for SCID, so the T cells may come from the graft donor.

The chain carries TRBV5-1 and TRBJ2-7, with TRBD1 matching 7 bases. V trimming: 4 bases; J trimming: 8 bases; junction bases outside the gene matches: 12. The germline CDR1 and CDR2 sequences are SGHRS and YFSETQ. This CDR3 is built from 14 residues. This CDR3 is CASSNRDKGAKQYF. The CDR3 DNA reads TGCGCCAGCAGCAACCGGGACAAGGGGGCGAAGCAGTACTTC.

V usage is TRBV20-1 and J usage is TRBJ2-1; TRBD1 might be the D (6 bases). V dropped 2 bases and J dropped 0 bases, with 8 bases sitting between them. The CDR3 is 14 amino acids. CDR1 and CDR2 (germline): DFQATT, SNEGSKA (reference sequence). This chain's CDR3 is CSARSGVSYNEQFF. The CDR3, as DNA: TGCAGTGCTAGATCAGGGGTCTCCTACAATGAGCAGTTCTTC.

The V call is TRBV29-1, the J call TRBJ2-7; D unclear. The CDR3 contains 14 residues. CDR1 and CDR2 (germline): SQVTM, ANQGSEA. V shed 6 bases and J shed 0 bases, with 15 bases lying between them. The CDR3 region has the DNA TGCAGCGTAGCCCCTACTGGAGACTCCTACGAGCAGTACTTC. This translates into CSVAPTGDSYEQYF.

This clonotype was observed a handful of times. The J gene is TRBJ2-7, the V gene TRBV24-1; 10 bases match TRBD1. V was pared by 3 bases and J by 5 bases, with 6 bases of the junction left unmatched. The CDR3 consists of 15 residues. From germline, CDR1 is KGHDR and CDR2 SFDVKD. CDR3 coding DNA: TGTGCCACCAGTGATCGCCGACAGGGGGCCGACGAGCAGTACTTC. Protein sequence: CATSDRRQGADEQYF.

This clonotype was observed a handful of times. This sequence joins TRBV12-3 or TRBV12-4 and TRBJ2-7; D gene uncertain. Between the trimmed V and J ends, which lost 6 bases and 5 bases, there was a span of 11 bases. The CDR3 has 12 residues. CDR3 nucleotide sequence: TGTGCCAGCAGCCCGTGGGCGGACGAGCAGTACTTC. This translates into CASSPWADEQYF.

This clonotype was recorded a few times. The chain carries TRBV5-4 and TRBJ2-1; TRBD2 might be the D (6 bases). Germline values: CDR1 SGHNT, CDR2 YYREEE (reference sequence). This CDR3 is built from 14 residues. Trimming took off 9 bases at V and 3 bases at J, with 16 bases between the two ends. CDR3 nucleotides: TGTGCCACCCGGAGGCGGGGCGTCTACAATGAGCAGTTCTTC. Translating gives CATRRRGVYNEQFF.

This clonotype was found once. V is TRBV27 and J is TRBJ2-2; 8 nucleotides match TRBD1. The J segment lost 1 base and the V segment lost 6 bases, leaving 4 bases of the junction unmatched. The CDR3 sequence is 15 residues long. The germline gives CDR1 MNHEY, CDR2 SMNVEV (reference sequence). The CDR3 reads CASRNRGLNTGELFF. CDR3 DNA sequence: TGTGCCAGCAGGAACAGGGGGTTGAACACCGGGGAGCTGTTTTTT.

The chain recombines TRBV3-1 with TRBJ1-5, with D hard to call. Per germline, CDR1 LGHDT and CDR2 YNNKEL (reference sequence). The CDR3 is made up of 16 amino acids. The V and J ends lost 5 bases and 0 bases respectively, with 14 bases between them. The CDR3 nucleotides are TGTGCCAGCAGCGAAGGTGGACGGTTTAGCAATCAGCCCCAGCATTTT. It translates to CASSEGGRFSNQPQHF.

The genes are TRBV28 and TRBJ2-7; either TRBD1 or TRBD2 may supply D (6 bases each). Looked up from germline, CDR1 is MDHEN and CDR2 is SYDVKM. The CDR3 loop spans 13 amino acids. Trimming stripped 6 bases from V and 5 bases from J, with 14 bases between. CDR3 sequence reads: CASSPAGGHEQYF. The CDR3 DNA sequence: TGTGCCAGCAGCCCCGCCGGGGGCCACGAGCAGTACTTC.

V usage is TRBV9 and J usage is TRBJ2-1; the match to TRBD2 covers 10 bases. Germline assignment: CDR1 SGDLS and CDR2 YYNGEE. J was trimmed by 9 bases and V by 0 bases; bases with no gene match: 6. The CDR3 has 15 residues. CDR3 DNA: TGTGCCAGCAGCGTAGTGGGGACTAGCGCTGGTGAGCAGTTCTTC. This codes for CASSVVGTSAGEQFF.

This clonotype showed up just a few times. The genes are TRBV20-1 and TRBJ1-2; no clear D gene. The CDR3 loop spans 14 amino acids. Trimming cost V 0 bases and J 4 bases, with 12 bases left between them. Germline V lookup: CDR1 DFQATT, CDR2 SNEGSKA (reference sequence). The CDR3 coding sequence is TGCAGTGCTAGAGATCCGGGAAACATCTATGGCTACACCTTC. This encodes CSARDPGNIYGYTF.

The chain combines TRBV12-3 or TRBV12-4 with TRBJ2-1; D gene ambiguous. This CDR3 has 14 amino acids. Trimming cost V 1 base and J 9 bases, with 13 bases left between them. The CDR3 nucleotides are TGTGCCAGCAGTTTAGAAGGACCCTGGGGTGAGCAGTTCTTC. It codes for CASSLEGPWGEQFF.